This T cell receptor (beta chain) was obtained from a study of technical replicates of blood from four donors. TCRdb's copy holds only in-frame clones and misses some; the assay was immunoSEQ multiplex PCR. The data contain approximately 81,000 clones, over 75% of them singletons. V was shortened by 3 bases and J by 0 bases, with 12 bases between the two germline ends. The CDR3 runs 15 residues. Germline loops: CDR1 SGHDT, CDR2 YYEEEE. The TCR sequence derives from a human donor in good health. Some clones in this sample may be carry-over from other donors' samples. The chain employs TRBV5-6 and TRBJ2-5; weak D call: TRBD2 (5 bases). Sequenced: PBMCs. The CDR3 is CASSSVAGDQETQYF. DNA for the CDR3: TGTGCCAGCAGCTCCGTGGCCGGGGACCAAGAGACCCAGTACTTC.